The rows below give T cell receptor beta chains drawn from one sample of a study of PD-1 blockade in classical Hodgkin lymphoma. The table came from immunoSEQ multiplex PCR; TCRdb's copy has only in-frame clones and leaves some out. The sample has more than 50,000 clones; roughly 90% are singletons. The sequences come from peripheral blood mononuclear cells (PBMCs), collected at baseline. These receptors originate from a human donor with classical Hodgkin lymphoma. CDR3s include the opening cysteine and the closing phenylalanine or tryptophan. Clone size is shown for a subset of rows, as once, few, many or a class of expanded clone.

V,J,size,CDR3
TRBV5-1,TRBJ1-3,NA,CASSVGLYSGNTIYF
TRBV4-1,TRBJ1-2,once,CASSQEDRLANYGYTF
TRBV6-4,TRBJ1-6,NA,CASSQDRLNSPLHF
TRBV28,TRBJ1-6,few,CASINSASGFQGSPLHF
TRBV11-1,TRBJ2-1,NA,CASSERTVSNEQFF
TRBV7-9,TRBJ2-3,NA,CASSSSTDTQYF
TRBV28,TRBJ2-3,NA,CASSPRLAGVDTQYF
TRBV27,TRBJ2-1,few,CASSFGKIRGRYEQFF
TRBV30,TRBJ2-7,NA,CAWSVMGAREQYF
TRBV6-1,TRBJ2-7,NA,CASSEDYEQYF
TRBV16,TRBJ2-7,medium-sized,CASSSRRSGYEQYF
TRBV29-1,TRBJ2-3,NA,CSGTGGQASGTQYF
TRBV27,NA,NA,CASGMGAWYEQYF
TRBV10-3,TRBJ2-5,NA,CAISRDRSQETQYF
TRBV5-8,TRBJ2-3,NA,CASSRLGSADTQYF
TRBV28,TRBJ1-2,NA,CASSSDRGGYGYTF